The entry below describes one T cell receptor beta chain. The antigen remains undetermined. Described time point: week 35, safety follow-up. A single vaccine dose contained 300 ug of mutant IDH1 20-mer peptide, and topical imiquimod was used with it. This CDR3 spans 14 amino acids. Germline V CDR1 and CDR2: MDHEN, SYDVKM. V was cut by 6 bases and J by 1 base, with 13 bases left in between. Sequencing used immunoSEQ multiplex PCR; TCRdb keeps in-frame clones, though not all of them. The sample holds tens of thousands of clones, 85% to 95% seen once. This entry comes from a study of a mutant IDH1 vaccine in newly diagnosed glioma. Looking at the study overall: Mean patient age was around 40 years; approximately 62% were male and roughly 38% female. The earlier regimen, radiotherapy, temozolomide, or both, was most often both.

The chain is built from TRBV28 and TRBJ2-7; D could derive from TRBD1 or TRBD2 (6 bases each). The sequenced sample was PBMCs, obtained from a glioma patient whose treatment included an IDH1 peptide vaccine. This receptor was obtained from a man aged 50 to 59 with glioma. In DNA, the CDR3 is TGTGCCAGCAGAAACCGGGGGACATCCTACGAGCAGTACTTC. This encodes CASRNRGTSYEQYF.